This T cell receptor (beta chain) was profiled in a study of blood T cell repertoires in COVID-19. For the study at large: COVID-19 samples from acute and convalescent phases originated in the United States, Italy and Spain.

Per the original data handling: Estimation of nucleated cell counts was performed using reference gene primer amplification. Assay used: immunoSEQ multiplex PCR; TCRdb lists only in-frame clones, some missing. For V, J and clone size, that table is used; D and trimming come from the DNA. The sample lists hundreds of thousands of clones, around 84% seen once, with roughly 1.6% in the top ten. The study recruited people aged roughly 18 to 95 years across approximately 23 US areas. Germline V gene lookup returns CDR1 LNHNV and CDR2 YYDKDF (reference sequence). This CDR3 has 14 amino acids. V was shortened by 0 bases and J by 4 bases, with 9 bases between the two germline ends.

V is TRBV15 and J is TRBJ1-1, with no clear D. The receptor comes from a woman aged 45 to 65 who had recovered from COVID-19. Material: PBMCs or T cells enriched from blood (not recorded which). The CDR3 loop is CATSRDAPSTEAFF. CDR3 bases: TGTGCCACCAGCAGAGATGCCCCCAGCACTGAAGCTTTCTTT. The variable domain in full, with the rest retrieved from reference TRBV15 and TRBJ1-1, is DAMVIQNPRYQVTQFGKPVTLSCSQTLNHNVMYWYQQKSSQAPKLLFHYYDKDFNNEADTPDNFQSRRPNTSFCFLDIRSPGLGDTAMYLCATSRDAPSTEAFFGQGTRLTVV.